The entry below describes one TCR beta chain. This record belongs to a study of blood T cell repertoires in COVID-19. Study overall: The study drew acute and convalescent COVID-19 samples from the United States, Italy and Spain. PBMCs, B-cell-depleted T cells, or T cells were the source of the cDNA or gDNA that made up the material.

Repertoires were generated with immunoSEQ multiplex PCR, while TCRdb's copy carries only in-frame clones and drops some. The profile shows 200,000 to 300,000 clones, about 80% of them singletons. Trimming cost V 2 bases and J 1 base, with 15 bases left between them. The CDR3 runs 16 residues. CDR1 is SGHDT and CDR2 is YYEEEE in the germline V gene. The receptor's source is an elderly woman with acute or convalescent COVID-19. The sequenced sample consisted of peripheral blood. V is TRBV5-6 and J is TRBJ1-2, with no clear D. In DNA form, the CDR3 reads TGTGCCAGCAGCTTAACCGGGGAGGGTAGTAACTATGGCTACACCTTC. Protein: CASSLTGEGSNYGYTF.